This T cell receptor beta chain was obtained from a study of blood T cell repertoires in COVID-19. During active infection, Seattle patients enrolled and were then monitored through disease. TCRdb's copy holds only in-frame clones and misses some; the assay was immunoSEQ multiplex PCR. This table has about 300,000 clones, roughly 80% appearing once. Germline V gene data show CDR1 as GTSNPN and CDR2 as SVGIG (reference sequence). The CDR3 has 13 amino acids. With 4 bases removed from V and 4 bases from J, the gap between germline ends came to 13 bases. Sequencing used peripheral blood. The clonotype was recovered from a human donor with COVID-19, enrolled during active disease. The donor label of this sample is uncertain. The chain is built from TRBV30 and TRBJ2-5; D perhaps matches TRBD2 (6 bases). This chain's CDR3 is CAWMAPGRETQYF. Here the CDR3 DNA reads TGTGCCTGGATGGCACCCGGGAGAGAGACCCAGTACTTC.